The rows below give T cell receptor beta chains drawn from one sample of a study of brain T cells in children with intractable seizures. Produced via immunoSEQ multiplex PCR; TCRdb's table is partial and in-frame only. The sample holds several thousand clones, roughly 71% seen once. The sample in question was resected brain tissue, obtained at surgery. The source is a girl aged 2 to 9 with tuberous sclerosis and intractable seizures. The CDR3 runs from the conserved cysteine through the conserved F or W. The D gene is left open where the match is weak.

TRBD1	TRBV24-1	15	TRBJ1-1	CATSGPGTGGTEAFF
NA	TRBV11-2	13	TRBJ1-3	CASRTLSGNTIYF
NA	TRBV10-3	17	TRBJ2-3	CAISESTGGGWTDTQYF
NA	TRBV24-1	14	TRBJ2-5	CATSDPRGVETQYF
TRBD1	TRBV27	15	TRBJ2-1	CASSQGTGGYNEQFF
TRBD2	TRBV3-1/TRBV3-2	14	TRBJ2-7	CASTAGGPWNEQYF
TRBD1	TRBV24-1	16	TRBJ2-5	CATSGFRDRGPETQYF
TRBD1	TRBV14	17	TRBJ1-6	CASSPGQASSYNSPLHF
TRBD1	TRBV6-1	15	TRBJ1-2	CASSDNPGQNYGYTF
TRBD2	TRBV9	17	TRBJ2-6	CASSVGLADSGANVLTF
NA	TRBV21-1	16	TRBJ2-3	CASTFASMISTDTQYF
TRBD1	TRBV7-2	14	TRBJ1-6	CASSSRQGDSPLHF
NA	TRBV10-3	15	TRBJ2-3	CAIRGPRGATDTQYF
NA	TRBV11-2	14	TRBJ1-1	CASRIGDVNTEAFF
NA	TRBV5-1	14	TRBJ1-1	CASSLLKVGTEAFF
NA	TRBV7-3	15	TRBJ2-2	CASSRGEPNTGELFF
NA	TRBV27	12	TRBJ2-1	CASGWTATRQFF
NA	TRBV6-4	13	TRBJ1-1	CASRDGENTEAFF
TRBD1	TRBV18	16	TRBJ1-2	CASFPGQGTTNYGYTF
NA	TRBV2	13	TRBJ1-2	CASSERQVYGYTF
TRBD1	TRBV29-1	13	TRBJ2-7	CSVMTGFIYEQYF
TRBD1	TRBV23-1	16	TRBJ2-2	CASSQSGTGFPGELFF
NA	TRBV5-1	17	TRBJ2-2	CASSLGHRDPNTGELFF
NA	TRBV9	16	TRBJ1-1	CASSRGDGASNTEAFF
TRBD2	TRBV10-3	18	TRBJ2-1	CAISESHTTSGMGNEQFF
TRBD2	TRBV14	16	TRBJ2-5	CASSQGGAGGQETQYF
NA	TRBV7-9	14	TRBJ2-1	CASSSEGSYNEQFF
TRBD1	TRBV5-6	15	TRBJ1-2	CASSLKPTTGGGYTF
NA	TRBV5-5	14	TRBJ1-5	CASSLYRVGQPQHF
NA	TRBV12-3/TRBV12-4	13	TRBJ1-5	CASSSQGNQPQHF
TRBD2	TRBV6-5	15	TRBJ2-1	CASSSFSGGLNEQFF
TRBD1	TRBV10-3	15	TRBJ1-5	CAISERGQGSQPQHF
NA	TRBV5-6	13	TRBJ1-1	CASSFWTNTEAFF
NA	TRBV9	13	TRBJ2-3	CASSVPSTDTQYF
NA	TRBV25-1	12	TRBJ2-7	CASSEGSYEQYF